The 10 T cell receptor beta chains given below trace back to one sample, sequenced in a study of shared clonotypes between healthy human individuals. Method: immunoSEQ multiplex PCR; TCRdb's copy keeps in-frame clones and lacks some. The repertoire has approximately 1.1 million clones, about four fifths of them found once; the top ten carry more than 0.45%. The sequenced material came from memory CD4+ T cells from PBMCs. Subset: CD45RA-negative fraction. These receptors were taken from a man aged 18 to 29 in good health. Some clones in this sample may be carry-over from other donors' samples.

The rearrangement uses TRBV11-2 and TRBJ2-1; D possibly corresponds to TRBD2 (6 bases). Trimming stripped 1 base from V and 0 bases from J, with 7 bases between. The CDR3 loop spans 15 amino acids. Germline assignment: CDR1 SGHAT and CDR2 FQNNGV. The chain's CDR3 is CASSLAGLSYNEQFF. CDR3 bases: TGTGCCAGCAGCTTAGCGGGACTCTCCTACAATGAGCAGTTCTTC.

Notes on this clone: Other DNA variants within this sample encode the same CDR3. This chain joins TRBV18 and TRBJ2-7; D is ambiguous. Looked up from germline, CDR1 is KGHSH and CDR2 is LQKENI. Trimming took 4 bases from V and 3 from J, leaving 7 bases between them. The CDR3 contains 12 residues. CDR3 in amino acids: CASSRDSYEQYF. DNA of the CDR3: TGTGCCAGCTCACGCGATAGCTACGAGCAGTACTTC. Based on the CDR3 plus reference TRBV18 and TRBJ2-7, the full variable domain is NAGVMQNPRHLVRRRGQEARLRCSPMKGHSHVYWYRQLPEEGLKFMVYLQKENIIDESGMPKERFSAEFPKEGPSILRIQQVVRGDSAAYFCASSRDSYEQYFGPGTRLTVT.

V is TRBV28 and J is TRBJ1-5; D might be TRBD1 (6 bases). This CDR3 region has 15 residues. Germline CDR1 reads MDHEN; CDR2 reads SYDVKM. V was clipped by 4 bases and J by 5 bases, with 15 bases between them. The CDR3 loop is CASSSLRGADQPQHF. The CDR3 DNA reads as TGTGCCAGCAGTTCCCTGCGGGGGGCGGATCAGCCCCAGCATTTT.

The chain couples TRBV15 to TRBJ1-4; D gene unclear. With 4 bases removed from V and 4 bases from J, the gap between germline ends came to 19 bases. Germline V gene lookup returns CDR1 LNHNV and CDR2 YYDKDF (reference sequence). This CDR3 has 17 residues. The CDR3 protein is CATSILYHAASNEKLFF. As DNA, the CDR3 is TGTGCCACCAGCATCCTCTACCACGCGGCCAGTAATGAAAAACTGTTTTTT.

CDR3 nucleotide sequence: TGTGCCACCAGCAGAGATGGGACAGGATCGAACACTGAAGCTTTCTTT. Its protein product is CATSRDGTGSNTEAFF. The rearrangement joins TRBV15 to TRBJ1-1; TRBD1 aligns across 8 bases. This CDR3 comprises 16 residues. CDR1 and CDR2 from the germline V gene are LNHNV and YYDKDF (reference sequence). The trim removed 0 bases at V and 1 base at J, leaving 4 bases unmatched.

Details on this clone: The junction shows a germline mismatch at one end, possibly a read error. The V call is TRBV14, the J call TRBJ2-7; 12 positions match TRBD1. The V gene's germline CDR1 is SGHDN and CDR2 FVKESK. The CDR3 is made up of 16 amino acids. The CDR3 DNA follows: TGTGCCAGCAGCCGAGGACCGGGACAGGGGGCCTACGAGCAGCACTTC. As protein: CASSRGPGQGAYEQHF.

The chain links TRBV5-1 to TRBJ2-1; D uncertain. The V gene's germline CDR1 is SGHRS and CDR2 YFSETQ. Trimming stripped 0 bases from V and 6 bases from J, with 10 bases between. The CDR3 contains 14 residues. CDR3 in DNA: TGCGCCAGCAGCTTGGACTCTCAAGGCAATGAGCAGTTCTTC. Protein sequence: CASSLDSQGNEQFF. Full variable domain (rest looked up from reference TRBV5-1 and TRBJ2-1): KAGVTQTPRYLIKTRGQQVTLSCSPISGHRSVSWYQQTPGQGLQFLFEYFSETQRNKGNFPGRFSGRQFSNSRSEMNVSTLELGDSALYLCASSLDSQGNEQFFGPGTRLTVL.

The DNA of the CDR3 is TGTGCCAGCCTCCTGACCAAGGAGCAGTTCTTC. Protein product: CASLLTKEQFF. The chain recombines TRBV2 with TRBJ2-1; unclear D gene. V was clipped by 8 bases and J by 10 bases, with 12 bases between them. The CDR3 contains 11 residues. Germline values: CDR1 SNHLY, CDR2 FYNNEI.

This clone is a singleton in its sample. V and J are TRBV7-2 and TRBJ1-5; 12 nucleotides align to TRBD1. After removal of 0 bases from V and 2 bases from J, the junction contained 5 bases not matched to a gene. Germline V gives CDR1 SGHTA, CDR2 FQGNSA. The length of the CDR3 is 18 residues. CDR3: CASSLAGQGAHGNQPQHF. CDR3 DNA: TGTGCCAGCAGCTTAGCGGGACAGGGGGCCCATGGCAATCAGCCCCAGCATTTT.

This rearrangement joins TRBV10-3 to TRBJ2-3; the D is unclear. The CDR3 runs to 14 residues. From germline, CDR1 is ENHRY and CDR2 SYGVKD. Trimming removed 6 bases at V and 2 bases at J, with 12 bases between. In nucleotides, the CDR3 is TGTGCCATCAGCCGAGAGCGCAACACAGATACGCAGTATTTT. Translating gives CAISRERNTDTQYF.